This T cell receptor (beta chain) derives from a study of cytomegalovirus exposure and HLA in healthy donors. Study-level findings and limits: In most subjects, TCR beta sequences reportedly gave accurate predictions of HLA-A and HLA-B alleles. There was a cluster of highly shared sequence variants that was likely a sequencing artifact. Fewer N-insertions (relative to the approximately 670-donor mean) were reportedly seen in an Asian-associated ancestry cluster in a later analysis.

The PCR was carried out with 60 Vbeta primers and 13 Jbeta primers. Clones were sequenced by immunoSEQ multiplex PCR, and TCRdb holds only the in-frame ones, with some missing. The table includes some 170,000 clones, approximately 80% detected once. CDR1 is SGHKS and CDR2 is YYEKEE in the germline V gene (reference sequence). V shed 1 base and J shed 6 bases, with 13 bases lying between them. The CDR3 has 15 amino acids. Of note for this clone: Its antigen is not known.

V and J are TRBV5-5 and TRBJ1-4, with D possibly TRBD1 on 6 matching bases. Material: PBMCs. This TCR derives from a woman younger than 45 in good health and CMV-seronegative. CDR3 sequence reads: CASSLPGQSDEKLFF. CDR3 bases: TGTGCCAGCAGCTTGCCGGGACAAAGCGATGAAAAACTGTTTTTT.